The entry below describes one T cell receptor (beta chain). Deletions cut 4 bases from V and 2 bases from J, with 6 bases between. The CDR3 consists of 12 residues. The record originates from a study of blood T cell repertoires in COVID-19. Study overall: In each case, the material was cDNA or gDNA derived from T cells, B-cell-depleted T cells, or PBMCs.

In the source study's methods: Estimation of nucleated cell counts relied on the amplification of reference gene primers. The assay was immunoSEQ multiplex PCR, and TCRdb's table has in-frame clones only and misses some. The V and J calls and clone size come from that table; D and trimming were worked out from the DNA. Seen here are over 50,000 clones, approximately 86% observed once, and the top ten hold about 10%. The receptor was isolated from a man between 65 and 79 years old with active COVID-19. The J gene is TRBJ2-7, the V gene TRBV12-3 or TRBV12-4, with a weak D call TRBD2 (6 bases). Sequencing was carried out using peripheral blood. The CDR3 here is CASSWGAYEQYF. The CDR3 region has the DNA TGTGCCAGCAGTTGGGGGGCCTACGAGCAGTACTTC.